This entry lists 9 T cell receptor beta chains sequenced from one sample in a study of cytomegalovirus exposure and HLA in healthy donors. This PCR relied on a set of 60 Vbeta primers and 13 Jbeta primers. Some clones are missing from TCRdb's copy, which holds only in-frame ones; the method was immunoSEQ multiplex PCR. The sample has under 85,000 clones, about four fifths seen once. The sequenced sample consisted of PBMCs. The receptors stem from a woman younger than 45 in good health and CMV-seronegative.

Here the CDR3 reads CASGQANYEQYF. CDR3 sequence (DNA): TGTGCCAGCGGACAGGCCAACTACGAGCAGTACTTC. The rearrangement links TRBV27 to TRBJ2-7; 7 positions agree with TRBD1. CDR3 length: 12 residues. The V gene's germline CDR1 is MNHEY and CDR2 SMNVEV (reference sequence). With V trimmed by 8 bases and J by 3 bases, 4 bases remained unmatched.

The CDR3 spells CASSLSAIRTYTEAFF. CDR3 sequence (DNA): TGCGCCAGCAGCTTGTCGGCGATACGGACTTACACTGAAGCTTTCTTT. This chain links TRBV5-1 with TRBJ1-1; D unclear. Germline CDR1 and CDR2: SGHRS and YFSETQ. The CDR3 is 16 residues long. V lost 1 base and J 3 bases, leaving 16 bases between the germline ends. The entire variable domain, with the rest obtained from reference TRBV5-1 and TRBJ1-1, is as follows: KAGVTQTPRYLIKTRGQQVTLSCSPISGHRSVSWYQQTPGQGLQFLFEYFSETQRNKGNFPGRFSGRQFSNSRSEMNVSTLELGDSALYLCASSLSAIRTYTEAFFGQGTRLTVV.

The chain has TRBV30 and TRBJ1-1; 9 bases line up with TRBD1. The CDR3 covers 14 residues. V dropped 5 bases and J dropped 5; count of bases not matched to a gene: 9. Germline-derived CDR1 and CDR2 are GTSNPN and SVGIG (reference sequence). This CDR3 is CAWDPGTGKTEAFF. The CDR3 DNA follows: TGTGCCTGGGATCCCGGGACAGGGAAAACTGAAGCTTTCTTT.

V and J are TRBV7-9 and TRBJ2-7; 9 bases fit TRBD1. The ends lost 4 bases at V and 6 bases at J; junction bases unmatched: 10. CDR3 length: 15 residues. Germline V gives CDR1 SEHNR, CDR2 FQNEAQ (reference sequence). CDR3 nucleotide sequence: TGTGCCAGCAGCTATCGCGGGGACAGGGTTTCCGAGCAGTACTTC. Translation: CASSYRGDRVSEQYF.

The CDR3 region is CASYPQGAYGYTF. CDR3 sequence (DNA): TGCGCCAGCTATCCACAGGGGGCATATGGCTACACCTTC. The chain couples TRBV10-2 to TRBJ1-2; 9 bases are a match to TRBD1. CDR3 length: 13 residues. From germline, CDR1 is WSHSY and CDR2 SAAADI. After removal of 8 bases from V and 5 bases from J, the junction contained 6 bases not matched to a gene.

J is TRBJ2-1 and V is TRBV9, with 13 bases fitting TRBD2. With 0 bases clipped from V and 7 bases from J, the junction kept 1 base outside the gene matches. The CDR3 length is 15 residues. The germline V gene encodes CDR1 SGDLS and CDR2 YYNGEE. DNA of the CDR3: TGTGCCAGCAGCGTAGGGACTAGCGGGAGTAATGAGCAGTTCTTC. It encodes CASSVGTSGSNEQFF.

V usage is TRBV7-8 and J usage is TRBJ1-5; a weak D match, TRBD1 (6 bases). Germline V gene data show CDR1 as SGHVS and CDR2 as FQNEAQ. V dropped 3 bases and J dropped 6 bases, with 18 bases sitting between them. The CDR3 is made up of 16 amino acids. The CDR3 loop reads CASSFTLAGAGQPQHF. Here the CDR3 DNA reads TGTGCCAGCAGCTTCACTCTTGCAGGGGCGGGTCAGCCCCAGCATTTT. Full variable domain (outside the CDR3, taken from reference TRBV7-8 and TRBJ1-5): GAGVSQSPRYKVAKRGQDVALRCDPISGHVSLFWYQQALGQGPEFLTYFQNEAQLDKSGLPSDRFFAERPEGSVSTLKIQRTQQEDSAVYLCASSFTLAGAGQPQHFGDGTRLSIL.

This chain uses TRBV7-2 with TRBJ1-1; D is undetermined. CDR3 length equals 14 residues. V lost 7 bases, J lost 3 bases, and 15 bases lay in between. Germline values: CDR1 SGHTA, CDR2 FQGNSA. This chain's CDR3 is CASINSGSHTEAFF. The CDR3 coding sequence is TGTGCCAGCATTAACTCGGGGTCGCACACTGAAGCTTTCTTT.

The chain employs TRBV29-1 and TRBJ2-3; 8 nucleotides line up with TRBD1. The CDR3 extends over 16 amino acids. V lost 6 bases, J lost 2 bases, and 13 bases stayed unmatched. Germline loops: CDR1 SQVTM, CDR2 ANQGSEA. CDR3 protein: CSVQPRTGLNTDTQYF. The CDR3 coding sequence is TGCAGCGTCCAACCCCGGACAGGGCTGAACACAGATACGCAGTATTTT.